A selection of T cell receptor beta chains follows, all from one sample in a study of T cells in Graves' hyperthyroidism and ophthalmopathy. TCRdb re-called the multiplex PCR reads with MiXCR, one entry per CDR3 protein. The top ten hold roughly 7% of the sample, which has 450,000 to 650,000 distinct CDR3 sequences, more than 13% seen once. The sequencing sample was made of blood. These receptor sequences come from a woman aged 18-29 years with Graves' ophthalmopathy. Both conserved end residues are part of each CDR3. A D gene is named only where the DNA matches it firmly. Clone size, where shown, is once, few, many, or a class for clones that have expanded.

V gene	J gene	D gene	clone size	CDR3 protein	CDR3 DNA
TRBV4-2	TRBJ2-1	TRBD2	.	CASSQSGTSGLREQFF	TGTGCCAGCAGCCAGAGCGGGACTAGCGGCCTACGGGAGCAGTTCTTC
TRBV20-1	TRBJ2-6	.	many	CSAQETGANVLTF	TGCAGTGCCCAGGAGACAGGGGCCAACGTCCTGACTTTC
TRBV11-3	TRBJ2-5	.	many	CASSFMTGRETQYF	TGTGCCAGCAGCTTCATGACAGGACGAGAGACCCAGTACTTC
TRBV2	TRBJ2-7	.	many	CASSESAPSHEQYF	TGTGCCAGCAGTGAGTCGGCCCCGTCCCACGAGCAGTACTTC
TRBV7-9	TRBJ1-4	.	few	CASSLSRVGPWEKLFF	TGTGCCAGCAGCTTATCGCGGGTGGGTCCGTGGGAAAAACTGTTTTTT
TRBV7-9	TRBJ2-2	TRBD1	.	CASSFARQGTGGDTGELFF	TGTGCCAGCAGCTTCGCGCGGCAGGGGACAGGGGGGGACACCGGGGAGCTGTTTTTT
TRBV29-1	TRBJ2-7	.	many	CSVEGQGYEQYF	TGCAGCGTTGAAGGGCAGGGCTACGAGCAGTACTTC
TRBV12-3/TRBV12-4	TRBJ2-3	.	many	CASTSGLSTDTQYF	TGTGCCAGCACCTCAGGACTTAGCACAGATACGCAGTATTTT
TRBV12-5	TRBJ2-2	.	few	CASGLVLGVGPGTGELFF	TGTGCTAGTGGTTTGGTACTGGGAGTGGGTCCAGGCACCGGGGAGCTGTTTTTT
TRBV7-7	TRBJ2-1	TRBD1	many	CASSLEGGNDNEQFF	TGTGCTAGCAGCTTAGAAGGGGGCAACGACAATGAGCAGTTCTTC
TRBV6-2/TRBV6-3	TRBJ2-2	TRBD1	many	CASSHQRDRPGELFF	TGTGCCAGCAGTCACCAACGGGACAGACCGGGGGAGCTGTTTTTT
TRBV30	TRBJ1-1	.	many	CAWSVASTTEAFF	TGTGCCTGGAGTGTGGCCTCGACCACTGAAGCTTTCTTT
TRBV28	TRBJ2-1	TRBD2	.	CASSLGGRGGTSGRAHEQFF	TGTGCCAGCAGTTTAGGAGGGAGGGGGGGGACTAGCGGGAGGGCTCATGAGCAGTTCTTC
TRBV7-8	TRBJ2-2	TRBD2	many	CASSPRLAGGTGELFF	TGTGCCAGCAGCCCCAGACTAGCGGGAGGGACCGGGGAGCTGTTTTTT
TRBV9	TRBJ2-5	.	many	CASSPSIRETQYF	TGTGCCAGCAGCCCCTCCATACGAGAGACCCAGTACTTC
TRBV6-6	TRBJ1-1	.	many	CASSYSDSWATEAFF	TGTGCCAGCAGTTACTCGGATTCGTGGGCCACTGAAGCTTTCTTT
TRBV20-1	TRBJ2-7	.	few	CSAKSETGSYEQYF	TGCAGTGCTAAATCGGAGACAGGCTCCTACGAGCAGTACTTC
TRBV6-1	TRBJ2-1	TRBD1	.	CASTGTGGPYNEQFF	TGTGCCAGCACCGGGACAGGGGGCCCCTACAATGAGCAGTTCTTC
TRBV24-1	TRBJ1-2	.	few	CATSDSGTPRGYTF	TGTGCCACCAGTGATTCGGGCACCCCCCGTGGCTACACCTTC
TRBV19	TRBJ2-5	TRBD1	.	CASSVDRGKETQYF	TGTGCCAGTAGTGTAGACAGGGGGAAAGAGACCCAGTACTTC
TRBV29-1	TRBJ2-1	.	many	CSVDLLSTQLINEQFF	TGCAGCGTTGACCTCTTGAGTACCCAATTAATCAATGAGCAGTTCTTC
TRBV7-9	TRBJ1-2	.	many	CASSLHLSNYGYTF	TGTGCCAGCAGCCTCCATCTGTCCAACTATGGCTACACCTTC
TRBV5-1	TRBJ1-1	.	many	CASSLLVRSENTEAFF	TGCGCCAGCAGCCTATTGGTCCGATCCGAGAACACTGAAGCTTTCTTT
TRBV7-9	TRBJ2-7	.	few	CASSLGAGKRDEQYF	TGTGCCAGCAGCTTAGGCGCAGGGAAAAGGGACGAGCAGTACTTC